The 20 T cell receptor beta chains below come from one sample, sequenced in a study of cytomegalovirus exposure and HLA in healthy donors. TCRdb's table, derived via immunoSEQ multiplex PCR, lists solely in-frame clones and lacks some. The sample contains under 140,000 clones, 70% to 90% of which appear only once. Specimen: PBMCs. Receptors originate from a woman under 40 in good health and CMV-seropositive.

This chain connects TRBV18 to TRBJ1-1; D possibly corresponds to TRBD1 (5 bases). With 5 bases removed from V and 3 bases from J, the gap between germline ends came to 13 bases. The CDR3 runs 14 residues. Germline loops: CDR1 KGHSH, CDR2 LQKENI. The CDR3 reads CASSYQVGDTEAFF. CDR3 DNA sequence: TGTGCCAGCTCATACCAAGTAGGGGACACTGAAGCTTTCTTT.

The V and J genes are TRBV10-3 and TRBJ1-3; D remains unclear. V lost 0 bases and J 0 bases, leaving 12 bases between the germline ends. CDR1 and CDR2 (germline): ENHRY, SYGVKD. The CDR3 sequence is 17 residues long. The CDR3 DNA follows: TGTGCCATCAGTGAGTCGAGGGCATCAGGCTCTGGAAACACCATATATTTT. This encodes CAISESRASGSGNTIYF.

The CDR3 here is CASSLTSGGGGADTQYF. CDR3 nucleotides: TGTGCCAGCAGCTTGACTAGCGGGGGTGGAGGGGCAGATACGCAGTATTTT. The chain uses TRBV5-6 and TRBJ2-3; 11 bases match TRBD2. Germline CDR1 SGHDT, CDR2 YYEEEE. J lost 4 bases, V lost 1 base, and 8 bases had no gene match. This CDR3 contains 17 residues.

This clone turned up a few times. The CDR3 DNA follows: TGTGCCAGCACCCTCGACAGAAAAGAGACCCAGTACTTC. Its protein product is CASTLDRKETQYF. This chain connects TRBV5-4 to TRBJ2-5; TRBD1 might be the D (5 bases). Trimming left V 6 bases short and J 3 bases short, with 12 bases between. The CDR3 length is 13 residues. Germline lookup yields CDR1 SGHNT and CDR2 YYREEE (reference sequence). The full variable domain, its missing parts supplied by reference TRBV5-4 and TRBJ2-5, is ETGVTQSPTHLIKTRGQQVTLRCSSQSGHNTVSWYQQALGQGPQFIFQYYREEENGRGNFPPRFSGLQFPNYSSELNVNALELDDSALYLCASTLDRKETQYFGPGTRLLVL.

The rearrangement joins TRBV4-2 to TRBJ2-2; the match to TRBD2 covers 7 bases. The CDR3 has 15 amino acids. Germline V CDR1 and CDR2: LGHNA, YNFKEQ. With V trimmed by 2 bases and J by 1 base, 1 base remained unmatched. The CDR3 here is CASSQLAVNTGELFF. The CDR3 nucleotides are TGTGCCAGCAGCCAACTAGCGGTGAACACCGGGGAGCTGTTTTTT.

The chain couples TRBV7-6 to TRBJ2-5, with D perhaps TRBD1 (6 bases). There are 13 residues in the CDR3. The V end was cut by 5 bases, the J end by 7 bases, with 14 bases between. CDR1 and CDR2 (germline): SGHVS, FNYEAQ. CDR3 sequence (DNA): TGTGCCAGCAGCGGGGTGGCAGGGGCGACCCAGTACTTC. Encoded protein: CASSGVAGATQYF.

This clone occurred a few times. The rearrangement uses TRBV6-6 and TRBJ1-1; maybe TRBD1 (5 bases). V was shortened by 7 bases and J by 3 bases, with 9 bases between the two germline ends. Germline CDR1 reads MNHNY; CDR2 reads SVGAGI (reference sequence). This CDR3 comprises 12 residues. The CDR3 region is CASTGLDTEAFF. The CDR3 nucleotides read TGTGCCAGCACAGGGCTGGACACTGAAGCTTTCTTT.

The rearrangement joins TRBV2 to TRBJ2-1; D is unresolved. The CDR3 has 15 residues. The germline V and J ends were trimmed by 0 bases and 0 bases, with 6 bases remaining between them. Germline CDR1 and CDR2: SNHLY and FYNNEI. The CDR3 nucleotides read TGTGCCAGCAGTGAAGCACGGAGCTCCTACAATGAGCAGTTCTTC. This encodes CASSEARSSYNEQFF.

This chain connects TRBV29-1 to TRBJ1-1, with unresolved D. The CDR3 contains 13 residues. Germline CDR1 SQVTM, CDR2 ANQGSEA. V was trimmed by 2 bases and J by 0 bases, leaving 7 bases between them. DNA for the CDR3: TGCAGCGTTGAACGCGGGATGAACACTGAAGCTTTCTTT. It is translated as CSVERGMNTEAFF.

V gene TRBV2 combines with J gene TRBJ1-5; D gene ambiguous. The germline V and J ends were trimmed by 1 base and 7 bases, with 11 bases remaining between them. Germline-derived CDR1 and CDR2 are SNHLY and FYNNEI. The CDR3 is made up of 14 amino acids. DNA for the CDR3: TGTGCCAGCAGTGAAGTGAGGGCGGGACAGCCCCAGCATTTT. Amino acids: CASSEVRAGQPQHF.

This clone was picked up a small number of times. The chain uses TRBV9 and TRBJ2-2; TRBD2 is a possible D gene (5 bases). The CDR3 runs to 14 residues. V gave up 4 bases and J gave up 0 bases, with 7 bases separating them. Germline CDR1 is SGDLS and CDR2 is YYNGEE. The CDR3 coding sequence is TGTGCCAGCAGCACGACTACGAACACCGGGGAGCTGTTTTTT. Its translation: CASSTTTNTGELFF. Complete variable domain (other parts from reference TRBV9 and TRBJ2-2): DSGVTQTPKHLITATGQRVTLRCSPRSGDLSVYWYQQSLDQGLQFLIQYYNGEERAKGNILERFSAQQFPDLHSELNLSSLELGDSALYFCASSTTTNTGELFFGEGSRLTVL.

This chain connects TRBV6-6 to TRBJ1-1; 10 nucleotides align to TRBD1. CDR3 size: 15 residues. Trimming cost V 4 bases and J 3 bases; bases outside gene matches: 5. Germline V CDR1 and CDR2: MNHNY, SVGAGI (reference sequence). The CDR3 spells CASSSIGQGDTEAFF. The CDR3 DNA sequence: TGTGCCAGCAGTTCGATAGGACAGGGGGACACTGAAGCTTTCTTT.

This rearrangement joins TRBV6-5 to TRBJ2-7; 7 positions agree with TRBD1. V gave up 6 bases and J gave up 12 bases; unmatched junction bases: 8. The CDR3 has 11 residues. Looked up from germline, CDR1 is MNHEY and CDR2 is SVGAGI. CDR3 residues: CASRQQGRLYF. CDR3 nucleotides: TGTGCCAGCAGGCAACAGGGGCGTCTGTACTTC.

The chain uses TRBV7-2 and TRBJ2-3; TRBD2 agrees at 12 bases. CDR1 is SGHTA and CDR2 is FQGNSA in the germline V gene. Trimming cost V 1 base and J 5 bases; bases outside gene matches: 7. CDR3 size: 17 residues. CDR3 nucleotides: TGTGCCAGCAGCTTAGAGTCTAGCGGGGGGGTCGAAGATACGCAGTATTTT. Its protein is CASSLESSGGVEDTQYF.

This chain uses TRBV5-1 with TRBJ2-7; 8 bases are a match to TRBD2. Germline CDR1 is SGHRS and CDR2 is YFSETQ. The length of the CDR3 is 12 residues. The V gene end was trimmed by 7 bases and the J gene end by 7 bases; junction bases not matched to a gene: 7. CDR3 DNA sequence: TGCGCCAGCGGCGGGGGGACTACAGAGCAGTACTTC. This encodes CASGGGTTEQYF.

The sample holds a few counts of this clone. The chain links TRBV5-6 to TRBJ2-7, with D uncertain. The CDR3 totals 14 residues. CDR1 is SGHDT, CDR2 YYEEEE, per germline. Between the trimmed V and J ends, which lost 2 bases and 2 bases, there was a span of 11 bases. In nucleotides, the CDR3 is TGTGCCAGCAGCTTTCAGGCTTTGACCTACGAGCAGTACTTC. This gives the protein CASSFQALTYEQYF.

The gene calls are TRBV28 and TRBJ2-7, with TRBD1 matching 10 bases. Germline V gene data show CDR1 as MDHEN and CDR2 as SYDVKM. V dropped 5 bases and J dropped 2; count of bases not matched to a gene: 6. The CDR3 runs to 15 residues. CDR3 nucleotide sequence: TGTGCCAGCAGTCCTGCGGGACAGGGGCCCTACGAGCAGTACTTC. It codes for CASSPAGQGPYEQYF.

This sequence joins TRBV9 and TRBJ2-1, with a weak D call TRBD2 (6 bases). V was cut by 0 bases and J by 3 bases, with 10 bases left in between. CDR3 size: 15 residues. The germline V gene encodes CDR1 SGDLS and CDR2 YYNGEE. CDR3 residues: CASSVVSGVYNEQFF. The DNA of the CDR3 is TGTGCCAGCAGCGTAGTCTCGGGGGTCTACAATGAGCAGTTCTTC. The full variable domain, completed using reference TRBV9 and TRBJ2-1, is DSGVTQTPKHLITATGQRVTLRCSPRSGDLSVYWYQQSLDQGLQFLIQYYNGEERAKGNILERFSAQQFPDLHSELNLSSLELGDSALYFCASSVVSGVYNEQFFGPGTRLTVL.

This chain connects TRBV29-1 to TRBJ1-4; TRBD1 is a possible D gene (5 bases). Looked up from germline, CDR1 is SQVTM and CDR2 is ANQGSEA. Trimming took off 4 bases at V and 4 bases at J, with 7 bases between the two ends. This CDR3 is 12 amino acids long. For the CDR3, the DNA is TGCAGCGTTGGACAGTTTAATGAAAAACTGTTTTTT. It yields the protein CSVGQFNEKLFF.

The chain carries TRBV5-1 and TRBJ2-5, with D maybe TRBD1 (5 bases). The CDR3 loop spans 15 amino acids. Germline CDR1 is SGHRS and CDR2 is YFSETQ. V shed 2 bases and J shed 5 bases, with 16 bases lying between them. The CDR3 coding sequence is TGCGCCAGCAGCTTAATCATGGACACGGAGGAGACCCAGTACTTC. Translated: CASSLIMDTEETQYF.